These 19 T cell receptor beta chains came from one sample sequenced in a study of blood T cell repertoires in COVID-19. The protocol was immunoSEQ multiplex PCR, while the TCRdb copy is restricted to in-frame clones and leaves out a portion. Altogether over 200,000 clones are present, around 79% being singletons, with the ten largest covering 3.3%. The sequencing input was peripheral blood. The receptors were gathered from a woman older than 75 with acute or convalescent COVID-19.

V is TRBV5-1 and J is TRBJ1-2; 8 nucleotides match TRBD1. This CDR3 region has 15 residues. The ends lost 6 bases at V and 7 bases at J; junction bases unmatched: 14. The germline V gene has CDR1 SGHRS and CDR2 YFSETQ. DNA of the CDR3: TGCGCCAGCACAGCTACCGCCTTAGACAGGGGTGGCTACACCTTC. Protein sequence: CASTATALDRGGYTF.

The chain uses TRBV19 and TRBJ2-1, with TRBD2 identical over 12 bases. The CDR3 totals 16 residues. Germline V gene lookup returns CDR1 LNHDA and CDR2 SQIVND (reference sequence). Trimming at V came to 7 bases and at J to 7 bases, leaving 11 bases not matched to a gene. The CDR3 region has the DNA TGTGCCAGTACCGGACTAGCGGGGCTTCGGGGAAATGAGCAGTTCTTC. This translates into CASTGLAGLRGNEQFF.

The V gene is TRBV10-3, the J gene TRBJ1-2; 7 nucleotides agree with TRBD1. Trimming took 4 bases from V and 7 from J; bases not matched to a gene: 6. The germline V gene encodes CDR1 ENHRY and CDR2 SYGVKD. The CDR3 totals 13 residues. The CDR3 loop is CAISGQGRGGYTF. The CDR3 nucleotides are TGTGCCATCAGTGGACAGGGAAGAGGTGGCTACACCTTC.

V and J are TRBV28 and TRBJ1-2, with D uncertain. The CDR3 loop spans 12 amino acids. The germline V gene encodes CDR1 MDHEN and CDR2 SYDVKM. The V end lost 7 bases, the J end lost 5 bases, and 11 bases lay between the germline ends. CDR3 DNA: TGTGCCAGCACGAAGGGCGGGTATGGCTACACCTTC. It yields the protein CASTKGGYGYTF.

The table lists this clone with a few counts. The gene calls are TRBV20-1 and TRBJ1-1; D may be TRBD1 (6 bases). The CDR3 totals 14 residues. V was clipped by 3 bases and J by 0 bases, with 11 bases between them. Germline-derived CDR1 and CDR2 are DFQATT and SNEGSKA (reference sequence). CDR3 in amino acids: CSASFAGVNTEAFF. In DNA form, the CDR3 reads TGCAGTGCTAGTTTCGCAGGGGTGAACACTGAAGCTTTCTTT.

The chain uses TRBV12-3 or TRBV12-4 and TRBJ1-2, with D possibly matching TRBD1 (5 bases). The CDR3 spans 11 residues. V lost 11 bases to trimming and J lost 4 bases, with 11 bases between them. CDR3 nucleotides: TGTGCCGGAGGGACGGCCTATGGCTACACCTTC. Translating it yields CAGGTAYGYTF.

The chain is built from TRBV25-1 and TRBJ2-3; D is uncertain. This CDR3 comprises 13 residues. CDR1 MGHDK and CDR2 SYGVNS come from the germline V gene. Trimming left V 5 bases short and J 1 base short, with 7 bases between. In DNA form, the CDR3 reads TGTGCCAGCAGTTCTATTGGCACAGATACGCAGTATTTT. Translation: CASSSIGTDTQYF.

This chain links TRBV30 with TRBJ1-5; 7 bases agree with TRBD1. The CDR3 has 14 residues. Trimming cost V 4 bases and J 4 bases; bases outside gene matches: 7. Germline lookup yields CDR1 GTSNPN and CDR2 SVGIG (reference sequence). CDR3 DNA: TGTGCCTGGATTACCGGGACAGTGAATCAGCCCCAGCATTTT. This codes for CAWITGTVNQPQHF.

The chain is built from TRBV27 and TRBJ2-1; TRBD2 agrees at 8 bases. V was clipped by 6 bases and J by 0 bases; unmatched bases: 1. The V gene's germline CDR1 is MNHEY and CDR2 SMNVEV (reference sequence). The CDR3 covers 14 residues. CDR3 sequence: CASRRGASYNEQFF. In nucleotides, the CDR3 is TGTGCCAGCAGGCGGGGGGCCTCCTACAATGAGCAGTTCTTC.

CDR3 in DNA: TGTGCCAGCAGTGGACAGTATAGCAATCAGCCCCAGCATTTT. Translation: CASSGQYSNQPQHF. The genes are TRBV2 and TRBJ1-5; D may be TRBD1 (5 bases). This CDR3 contains 14 residues. V was shortened by 4 bases and J by 0 bases, with 7 bases between the two germline ends. Germline V gives CDR1 SNHLY, CDR2 FYNNEI.

The rearrangement uses TRBV19 and TRBJ2-4, with D perhaps matching TRBD2 (5 bases). V lost 3 bases, J lost 0 bases, and 15 bases lay in between. The length of the CDR3 is 17 residues. In germline, CDR1 is LNHDA, CDR2 SQIVND (reference sequence). The chain's CDR3 is CASSILGLNLAKNIQYF. The CDR3 DNA is TGTGCCAGTAGTATCCTAGGACTCAATTTAGCCAAAAACATTCAGTACTTC. Drawing the rest from reference TRBV19 and TRBJ2-4, the complete variable domain is DGGITQSPKYLFRKEGQNVTLSCEQNLNHDAMYWYRQDPGQGLRLIYYSQIVNDFQKGDIAEGYSVSREKKESFPLTVTSAQKNPTAFYLCASSILGLNLAKNIQYFGAGTRLSVL.

The rearrangement links TRBV28 to TRBJ2-2; D possibly corresponds to TRBD2 (7 bases). Germline loops: CDR1 MDHEN, CDR2 SYDVKM. The ends were cut back, 8 bases at V and 6 bases at J, with 16 bases in the middle. The CDR3 length is 14 residues. CDR3 protein: CASRGAGAAGELFF. The CDR3 DNA reads TGTGCCAGCCGGGGGGCCGGGGCAGCCGGGGAGCTGTTTTTT.

This clone was detected only once. V gene TRBV21-1 combines with J gene TRBJ1-1; the table assigns TRBD1, which was not confirmed against the DNA. TRBV21-1 is described as a pseudogene. The length of the CDR3 is 16 residues. The CDR3 is CASSPRDRGERTEAFF. For the CDR3, the DNA is TGTGCCAGCAGCCCTAGGGACAGGGGAGAAAGGACTGAAGCTTTCTTT.

The chain joins TRBV19 to TRBJ1-3; tentatively, D is TRBD1 (6 bases). The germline CDR1 and CDR2 sequences are LNHDA and SQIVND (reference sequence). The CDR3 consists of 14 residues. Trimming took off 5 bases at V and 2 bases at J, with 10 bases between the two ends. This CDR3 is CASSVRGTGNTIYF. The CDR3 region has the DNA TGTGCCAGTAGTGTCAGGGGAACTGGAAACACCATATATTTT.

This clone was counted ten times or more. The gene calls are TRBV5-1 and TRBJ2-2, with no clear D. V gave up 5 bases and J gave up 4 bases, with 12 bases separating them. This CDR3 is 14 amino acids long. The germline gives CDR1 SGHRS, CDR2 YFSETQ. CDR3 DNA sequence: TGCGCCAGCAGAGGTGGCGGCAGCACCGGGGAGCTGTTTTTT. This encodes CASRGGGSTGELFF.

The rearrangement uses TRBV6-2 or TRBV6-3 and TRBJ2-7; 8 positions agree with TRBD2. The CDR3 loop spans 14 amino acids. The V and J ends lost 5 bases and 0 bases, in that order; junction bases with no gene match: 3. Looked up from germline, CDR1 is MNHEY and CDR2 is SVGEGT. CDR3 loop: CASSPGTSSYEQYF. In DNA, the CDR3 is TGTGCCAGCAGTCCCGGGACTAGCTCCTACGAGCAGTACTTC.

The V and J genes are TRBV28 and TRBJ1-2; a weak D match, TRBD1 (5 bases). Germline V gene sequence: CDR1 MDHEN, CDR2 SYDVKM. CDR3 length: 15 residues. Trimming took 2 bases from V and 5 from J, leaving 15 bases between them. The CDR3 loop reads CASSLTLGGDYGYTF. The CDR3 nucleotides read TGTGCCAGCAGTTTAACCCTGGGGGGGGATTATGGCTACACCTTC.

The J gene is TRBJ1-1, the V gene TRBV6-5; 9 positions agree with TRBD1. The length of the CDR3 is 16 residues. Germline V lookup: CDR1 MNHEY, CDR2 SVGAGI. The V segment lost 1 base and the J segment 1 base; nucleotides outside the gene matches: 4. CDR3 loop: CASSYYLGQGNTEAFF. Written as DNA, the CDR3 is TGTGCCAGCAGTTACTATTTGGGACAGGGGAACACTGAAGCTTTCTTT.

This clone has only a few counts. This chain connects TRBV27 to TRBJ1-1; perhaps TRBD1 as D (6 bases). CDR1 MNHEY and CDR2 SMNVEV come from the germline V gene (reference sequence). Trimming stripped 4 bases from V and 5 bases from J, with 11 bases between. This CDR3 region has 13 residues. In nucleotides, the CDR3 is TGTGCCAGCAGTTCAGGGGTCAGGACTGAAGCTTTCTTT. As protein: CASSSGVRTEAFF.